These 23 T cell receptor beta chains came from one sample sequenced in a study of blood T cell repertoires in COVID-19. TCRdb keeps only in-frame clones here, not all; method: immunoSEQ multiplex PCR. The profile shows 500,000 or so clones, roughly 87% of them singletons. Sequenced input: PBMCs or T cells enriched from blood (not recorded which). The receptors originated from a woman aged 18-29 years who had recovered from COVID-19.

The chain has TRBV6-6 and TRBJ1-1, with D perhaps matching TRBD1 (6 bases). Germline V gene data show CDR1 as MNHNY and CDR2 as SVGAGI (reference sequence). Trimming took 8 bases from V and 1 from J, leaving 20 bases between them. The length of the CDR3 is 16 residues. The CDR3 DNA reads as TGTGCCAGCTTTCTACCCTGGGGGGGGCCGAACACTGAAGCTTTCTTT. It yields the protein CASFLPWGGPNTEAFF.

This chain uses TRBV4-1 with TRBJ1-6, with 7 bases lining up with TRBD1. The length of the CDR3 is 15 residues. The J segment lost 8 bases and the V segment lost 4 bases, leaving 8 bases of the junction unmatched. CDR1 and CDR2 (germline): MGHRA, YSYEKL. The CDR3 DNA reads as TGCGCCAGCAGCCCACTGACAGGGAAGGATTCACCCCTCCACTTT. It yields the protein CASSPLTGKDSPLHF.

The V gene is TRBV4-1, the J gene TRBJ1-6; perhaps TRBD1 as D (5 bases). This CDR3 region has 17 residues. Trimming removed 1 base at V and 6 bases at J, with 16 bases between. Per germline, CDR1 MGHRA and CDR2 YSYEKL. The CDR3 sequence: CASSQVDLGLINSPLHF. The CDR3 coding sequence is TGCGCCAGCAGCCAAGTGGACCTGGGACTGATTAATTCACCCCTCCACTTT.

The CDR3 reads CASSLVGLAGDRGELFF. For the CDR3, the DNA is TGTGCCAGCAGTTTAGTCGGATTAGCGGGGGATCGGGGGGAGCTGTTTTTT. The chain employs TRBV28 and TRBJ2-2, with 9 bases matching TRBD2. The CDR3 contains 17 residues. Germline CDR1 reads MDHEN; CDR2 reads SYDVKM. V lost 2 bases, J lost 8 bases, and 12 bases stayed unmatched.

This clone appeared a few times. The rearrangement joins TRBV3-1 (or the pseudogene TRBV3-2) to TRBJ1-2, with 7 bases identical to TRBD1. CDR1 and CDR2 (germline): LGHDT, YNNKEL (reference sequence). J gave up 4 bases and V 0 bases, and 2 bases lay outside the gene matches. The CDR3 contains 14 residues. The CDR3 region has the DNA TGTGCCAGCAGCCAAGAGGGACAGATCTATGGCTACACCTTC. It translates to CASSQEGQIYGYTF.

Regarding this clone: Other nucleotide sequences from this sample produce the same CDR3. The chain joins TRBV19 to TRBJ2-7; TRBD1 matches 7 bases. The CDR3 runs to 14 residues. Losses at the gene ends were 1 base for V and 1 base for J; bases not matched to a gene: 1. Germline V gives CDR1 LNHDA, CDR2 SQIVND (reference sequence). The CDR3 is CASSIGQGSYEQYF. CDR3 sequence (DNA): TGTGCCAGTAGTATAGGACAGGGTTCCTACGAGCAGTACTTC.

This clone showed up just a few times. The chain recombines TRBV5-5 with TRBJ2-4; TRBD2 is a possible D gene (5 bases). The CDR3 totals 15 residues. Germline loops: CDR1 SGHKS, CDR2 YYEKEE (reference sequence). The V end was cut by 5 bases, the J end by 0 bases, with 12 bases between. CDR3 sequence (DNA): TGTGCCAGCAGACCGGGATTCCTAGCCAAAAACATTCAGTACTTC. This codes for CASRPGFLAKNIQYF.

In its sample, this clone was seen once. The chain combines TRBV6-5 with TRBJ2-1; a possible D gene is TRBD2 (6 bases). V lost 5 bases and J lost 8, with 16 bases in between. Germline values: CDR1 MNHEY, CDR2 SVGAGI. This CDR3 has 14 amino acids. The CDR3 coding sequence is TGTGCCAGCAGTCCCGGGGCTAGCGTCGATGAGCAGTTCTTC. Translating it yields CASSPGASVDEQFF.

The chain uses TRBV7-9 and TRBJ2-1; 10 nucleotides agree with TRBD1. J lost 6 bases, V lost 3 bases, and 5 bases had no gene match. The CDR3 consists of 15 residues. Germline CDR1 reads SEHNR; CDR2 reads FQNEAQ (reference sequence). The CDR3 region has the DNA TGTGCCAGCAGCTTCAGACAGGGGGCAGTCAATGAGCAGTTCTTC. Translating it yields CASSFRQGAVNEQFF.

This clone showed up just once. The V and J genes are TRBV4-2 and TRBJ1-5; D is ambiguous. The CDR3 extends over 14 amino acids. The V end lost 4 bases, the J end lost 1 base, and 8 bases lay between the germline ends. Germline CDR1 is LGHNA and CDR2 is YNFKEQ. The CDR3 DNA sequence: TGTGCCAGCAGCCGCGACGGGAGCAATCAGCCCCAGCATTTT. This translates into CASSRDGSNQPQHF.

This clone was seen just once. The chain recombines TRBV5-1 with TRBJ1-1, with 7 bases matching TRBD1. The CDR3 is made up of 15 amino acids. Trimming took 0 bases from V and 7 from J; bases not matched to a gene: 9. Germline assignment: CDR1 SGHRS and CDR2 YFSETQ. In DNA, the CDR3 is TGCGCCAGCAGCTTGGCCCCAGGGGGAGTCGGTGAAGCTTTCTTT. It codes for CASSLAPGGVGEAFF.

Only one count was recorded for this clone. The rearrangement uses TRBV3-1 (or the pseudogene TRBV3-2) and TRBJ1-2, with a possible D match to TRBD1 (6 bases). Germline values: CDR1 LGHDT, CDR2 YNNKEL (reference sequence). V was clipped by 3 bases and J by 8 bases, with 19 bases between them. The CDR3 has 15 amino acids. CDR3 sequence reads: CASSHRDTQERGYTF. The DNA of the CDR3 is TGTGCCAGCAGCCACCGGGACACCCAGGAGCGAGGCTACACCTTC.

The chain links TRBV5-4 to TRBJ1-5; D is ambiguous. Trimming took off 5 bases at V and 4 bases at J, with 10 bases between the two ends. Germline V gene sequence: CDR1 SGHNT, CDR2 YYREEE (reference sequence). The CDR3 covers 13 residues. DNA for the CDR3: TGTGCCAGCAGTTCTAACAGAAATCAGCCCCAGCATTTT. It encodes CASSSNRNQPQHF.

The chain is built from TRBV5-6 and TRBJ2-3, with TRBD1 identical over 9 bases. The CDR3 has 13 amino acids. Trimming cost V 3 bases and J 7 bases; bases outside gene matches: 3. The germline V gene has CDR1 SGHDT and CDR2 YYEEEE. The DNA of the CDR3 is TGTGCCAGCAGCTACAGGGGGCGAAATACGCAGTATTTT. As protein: CASSYRGRNTQYF.

V and J are TRBV5-6 and TRBJ1-2; D uncertain. CDR1 is SGHDT and CDR2 is YYEEEE in the germline V gene. The CDR3 has 13 residues. The ends were cut back, 0 bases at V and 6 bases at J, with 9 bases in the middle. CDR3 DNA sequence: TGTGCCAGCAGCTTGGGCGGCGGGGATGGCTACACCTTC. Encoded protein: CASSLGGGDGYTF.

On this clone itself: Sequence at one end of the junction differs from germline and may be a read error. V usage is TRBV5-5 and J usage is TRBJ1-2, with 7 bases identical to TRBD1. There are 13 residues in the CDR3. In germline, CDR1 is SGHKS, CDR2 YYEKEE (reference sequence). The CDR3 here is CASSLITEGGYAF. CDR3 in DNA: TGTGCCAGCAGCTTAATAACAGAAGGGGGCTACGCCTTC.

V and J are TRBV5-1 and TRBJ1-1; D is uncertain. This CDR3 is built from 15 residues. With 4 bases removed from V and 1 base from J, the gap between germline ends came to 14 bases. The germline CDR1 and CDR2 sequences are SGHRS and YFSETQ. The CDR3 DNA follows: TGCGCCAGCAGCACGACCCCGGGTGCGAACACTGAAGCTTTCTTT. It encodes CASSTTPGANTEAFF.

This clone occurred a few times. The rearrangement uses TRBV6-5 and TRBJ1-4; perhaps TRBD1 as D (5 bases). V lost 6 bases, J lost 5 bases, and 13 bases lay in between. This CDR3 spans 14 amino acids. Germline V CDR1 and CDR2: MNHEY, SVGAGI. CDR3 DNA: TGTGCCAGCAGACGGGTACAGGAAAATGAAAAACTGTTTTTT. Its protein is CASRRVQENEKLFF.

The chain combines TRBV5-6 with TRBJ2-7; D possibly corresponds to TRBD1 (5 bases). Trimming pared 0 bases from V and 2 bases from J, leaving 15 bases between. Germline assignment: CDR1 SGHDT and CDR2 YYEEEE. The CDR3 extends over 16 amino acids. CDR3 region: CASSLGGARLTYEQYF. In DNA form, the CDR3 reads TGTGCCAGCAGCTTGGGTGGGGCCCGATTGACCTACGAGCAGTACTTC.

For the CDR3, the DNA is TGTGCCAGCAGCTTAGCAGGTAGCGGGGGAGGAGAGCAGTACTTC. It codes for CASSLAGSGGGEQYF. The chain links TRBV7-2 to TRBJ2-7, with 9 bases fitting TRBD2. Germline V CDR1 and CDR2: SGHTA, FQGNSA. V lost 0 bases to trimming and J lost 7 bases; unmatched junction nucleotides: 7. There are 15 residues in the CDR3.

This clone has a handful of counts. The chain links TRBV18 to TRBJ2-5; D is ambiguous. V was cut by 1 base and J by 1 base, with 7 bases left in between. CDR3 length: 14 amino acids. The V gene's germline CDR1 is KGHSH and CDR2 LQKENI. Written as DNA, the CDR3 is TGTGCCAGCTCACCACTAGCATTCCAAGAGACCCAGTACTTC. Its protein product is CASSPLAFQETQYF.

The V and J genes are TRBV10-3 and TRBJ2-7; 10 nucleotides agree with TRBD2. The CDR3 covers 16 residues. Germline CDR1 and CDR2: ENHRY and SYGVKD. The J segment lost 1 base and the V segment lost 1 base, leaving 4 bases of the junction unmatched. CDR3 bases: TGTGCCATCAGTGAGTTCGCTAGCGGGGGTTCCTACGAGCAGTACTTC. This codes for CAISEFASGGSYEQYF.

The chain uses TRBV5-5 and TRBJ1-1; 7 positions match TRBD1. Unmatched junction bases numbered 5, after V lost 4 bases and J lost 2 bases. This CDR3 spans 14 amino acids. Germline V lookup: CDR1 SGHKS, CDR2 YYEKEE (reference sequence). CDR3 in DNA: TGTGCCAGCAGCCTCGGGACAGACAACACTGAAGCTTTCTTT. Translating gives CASSLGTDNTEAFF.